The 19 T cell receptor beta chains below all came from one sample that was sequenced in a study of T cell responses to AZD1222 COVID-19 vaccine. Sequenced by immunoSEQ multiplex PCR; TCRdb stores in-frame clones only, minus some. The data show over 60,000 clones, 70% to 90% seen once. Here the sequenced sample was peripheral blood, taken 28 days after the second dose of the MenACWY control vaccine. Receptors originate from an adult who received the MenACWY meningococcal vaccine as a control.

The chain employs TRBV2 and TRBJ2-2; possible D gene TRBD2, 6 bases. CDR3 length equals 18 residues. The V and J ends lost 0 bases and 0 bases respectively, with 14 bases between them. From germline, CDR1 is SNHLY and CDR2 FYNNEI. CDR3 in DNA: TGTGCCAGCAGTGAAGCGCTTCCACTAGCAGCGAACACCGGGGAGCTGTTTTTT. Protein product: CASSEALPLAANTGELFF.

The chain uses TRBV29-1 and TRBJ1-4; D remains ambiguous. The CDR3 is 11 residues long. V was shortened by 6 bases and J by 4 bases, with 6 bases between the two germline ends. The V gene's germline CDR1 is SQVTM and CDR2 ANQGSEA. In nucleotides, the CDR3 is TGCAGCGTAATCTTTAATGAAAAACTGTTTTTT. This translates into CSVIFNEKLFF.

The chain uses TRBV3-1 (or the pseudogene TRBV3-2) and TRBJ1-4, with D possibly matching TRBD1 (5 bases). The CDR3 is 14 amino acids. V lost 1 base, J lost 10 bases, and 13 bases lay in between. Germline V gene sequence: CDR1 LGHDT, CDR2 YNNKEL (reference sequence). This CDR3 reads CASSQAGSSGKLFF. Here the CDR3 DNA reads TGTGCCAGCAGCCAAGCAGGGTCATCTGGAAAACTGTTTTTT.

This chain joins TRBV6-5 and TRBJ2-5; D uncertain. This CDR3 has 11 residues. The germline V and J ends were trimmed by 6 bases and 4 bases, with 6 bases remaining between them. The germline V gene has CDR1 MNHEY and CDR2 SVGAGI. This chain's CDR3 is CASSLIETQYF. Here the CDR3 DNA reads TGTGCCAGCAGCTTAATAGAGACCCAGTACTTC.

The chain has TRBV28 and TRBJ2-4; D is unresolved. Per germline, CDR1 MDHEN and CDR2 SYDVKM. Trimming removed 3 bases at V and 2 bases at J, with 11 bases between. CDR3 length: 15 residues. The CDR3 region has the DNA TGTGCCAGCAGTTTCCAGGCTTCCTCCAAAAACATTCAGTACTTC. It specifies CASSFQASSKNIQYF.

In its sample, this clone is medium-sized. This chain joins TRBV21-1 and TRBJ1-3. TRBV21-1 counts as a pseudogene. The CDR3 contains 18 residues. The CDR3 DNA follows: TGTGCCAGCAGCAGGAGGGCCCCCCCCCAGGACGCCAGAAACACCATATATTTT. This codes for CASSRRAPPQDARNTIYF.

The rearrangement joins TRBV5-6 to TRBJ2-5; D remains ambiguous. This CDR3 region has 11 residues. CDR1 is SGHDT and CDR2 is YYEEEE in the germline V gene. Trimming shortened V by 0 bases and J by 4 bases, and 1 base separated the two germline ends. The CDR3 bases are TGTGCCAGCAGCTTGGTAGAGACCCAGTACTTC. It yields the protein CASSLVETQYF.

CDR3 sequence reads: CASSRTGSTATNEKLFF. DNA of the CDR3: TGTGCCAGCAGCAGGACAGGGAGTACTGCAACTAATGAAAAACTGTTTTTT. V is TRBV2 and J is TRBJ1-4, with 8 bases matching TRBD1. The CDR3 runs 17 residues. V lost 6 bases and J lost 0; bases outside the gene matches: 9. The germline gives CDR1 SNHLY, CDR2 FYNNEI.

J is TRBJ2-7 and V is TRBV29-1, with 9 bases fitting TRBD2. Trimming took 4 bases from V and 3 from J; bases not matched to a gene: 10. The CDR3 covers 15 residues. CDR1 and CDR2 from the germline V gene are SQVTM and ANQGSEA. The CDR3 sequence is CSVAARLAVDYEQYF. In DNA form, the CDR3 reads TGCAGCGTTGCGGCTCGACTAGCGGTAGACTACGAGCAGTACTTC.

The rearrangement links TRBV19 to TRBJ2-1; no definite D call. Germline V lookup: CDR1 LNHDA, CDR2 SQIVND (reference sequence). The CDR3 is 14 residues long. The ends were cut back, 1 base at V and 5 bases at J, with 9 bases in the middle. The CDR3 is CASSIGVRNNEQFF. For the CDR3, the DNA is TGTGCCAGTAGTATAGGAGTCAGAAACAATGAGCAGTTCTTC.

This sequence joins TRBV20-1 and TRBJ2-7; weak D call: TRBD1 (5 bases). Per the germline V gene, CDR1 is DFQATT and CDR2 is SNEGSKA (reference sequence). This CDR3 spans 11 amino acids. The CDR3 sequence is CSVTGPGEQYF. DNA for the CDR3: TGCAGCGTCACAGGACCTGGCGAGCAGTACTTC.

The rearrangement joins TRBV6-1 to TRBJ2-3, with unresolved D. This CDR3 region has 16 residues. Germline CDR1 reads MNHNS; CDR2 reads SASEGT. The V end lost 4 bases, the J end lost 5 bases, and 19 bases lay between the germline ends. This chain's CDR3 is CASSGRNRVARDTQYF. In nucleotides, the CDR3 is TGTGCCAGCAGTGGTCGCAACAGAGTAGCTAGAGATACGCAGTATTTT.

The chain recombines TRBV6-5 with TRBJ1-3, with 7 positions matching TRBD1. J lost 3 bases, V lost 6 bases, and 5 bases had no gene match. This CDR3 region has 14 residues. CDR1 is MNHEY and CDR2 is SVGAGI in the germline V gene. The CDR3 bases are TGTGCCAGCAGGCCACAGGGGAATGGAAACACCATATATTTT. Translation gives CASRPQGNGNTIYF.

In DNA form, the CDR3 reads TGTGCCAGCAGCTTCCCGGGACGGAATGGCTACACCTTC. Encoded protein: CASSFPGRNGYTF. This chain uses TRBV7-3 with TRBJ1-2; weak D call: TRBD1 (5 bases). From germline, CDR1 is SGHTA and CDR2 FQGTGA. Trimming took off 3 bases at V and 6 bases at J, with 11 bases between the two ends. The CDR3 runs to 13 residues.

The chain links TRBV11-2 to TRBJ1-2; 9 bases fit TRBD1. This CDR3 has 17 residues. V trimming: 3 bases; J trimming: 1 base; junction bases outside the gene matches: 9. From germline, CDR1 is SGHAT and CDR2 FQNNGV. Written as DNA, the CDR3 is TGTGCCAGCAGCTTCCTGGGACAGGGCAGTGTTAACTATGGCTACACCTTC. It is translated as CASSFLGQGSVNYGYTF. The complete variable domain, with remaining parts taken from reference TRBV11-2 and TRBJ1-2, reads EAGVAQSPRYKIIEKRQSVAFWCNPISGHATLYWYQQILGQGPKLLIQFQNNGVVDDSQLPKDRFSAERLKGVDSTLKIQPAKLEDSAVYLCASSFLGQGSVNYGYTFGSGTRLTVV.

This chain joins TRBV28 and TRBJ1-2, with TRBD1 as a possible D gene (5 bases). V shed 6 bases and J shed 2 bases, with 13 bases lying between them. Germline-derived CDR1 and CDR2 are MDHEN and SYDVKM. The CDR3 totals 14 residues. The CDR3 loop is CASRVEQVNYGYTF. The CDR3 DNA follows: TGTGCCAGCAGGGTGGAACAGGTCAACTATGGCTACACCTTC.

This clone came up once. This sequence joins TRBV7-2 and TRBJ1-4; 9 bases are a match to TRBD1. This CDR3 spans 15 amino acids. V shed 7 bases, J shed 8 bases, and the junction held 11 bases outside the gene matches. CDR1 and CDR2 from the germline V gene are SGHTA and FQGNSA. This CDR3 is CASNAPGQGWEKLFF. The CDR3 region has the DNA TGTGCCAGCAACGCTCCGGGACAGGGTTGGGAAAAACTGTTTTTT.

The rearrangement uses TRBV7-9 and TRBJ1-1; weak D call: TRBD1 (6 bases). Trimming took off 2 bases at V and 3 bases at J, with 10 bases between the two ends. The germline gives CDR1 SEHNR, CDR2 FQNEAQ (reference sequence). The length of the CDR3 is 14 residues. In DNA, the CDR3 is TGTGCCAGCAGCTTATCTGGGGGCTACACTGAAGCTTTCTTT. The encoded protein is CASSLSGGYTEAFF.

The rearrangement uses TRBV3-1 (or the pseudogene TRBV3-2) and TRBJ2-6; D is ambiguous. The germline V gene has CDR1 LGHDT and CDR2 YNNKEL (reference sequence). The CDR3 has 14 residues. With 5 bases removed from V and 2 bases from J, the gap between germline ends came to 7 bases. CDR3 sequence: CASSKRAGANVLTF. The CDR3 coding sequence is TGTGCCAGCAGCAAACGGGCTGGGGCCAACGTCCTGACTTTC.